The 10 T cell receptor beta chains reported below all come from one sample, sequenced in a study of shared clonotypes between healthy human individuals. Only in-frame clones appear in the TCRdb table, and some are missing; sequencing was by immunoSEQ multiplex PCR. The sample includes about 680,000 clones, just over 90% of them seen just once. Naive CD8 cells were CD45RO-negative, positively selected for CCR7, excluding terminally differentiated effector memory CD45RA+ cells. The sequenced sample was naive CD8+ T cells sorted from blood. These receptors were obtained from a man under 40 in good health.

The chain has TRBV9 and TRBJ2-7, with 7 bases identical to TRBD1. The length of the CDR3 is 14 residues. Trimming removed 3 bases from V and 2 bases from J; junction bases left unmatched: 5. Germline CDR1 reads SGDLS; CDR2 reads YYNGEE. In DNA, the CDR3 is TGTGCCAGCAGCGCTCGACAGGGCACCTACGAGCAGTACTTC. This encodes CASSARQGTYEQYF.

The genes are TRBV7-9 and TRBJ2-7, with a tentative D call TRBD1 (5 bases). Germline V gene sequence: CDR1 SEHNR, CDR2 FQNEAQ (reference sequence). V lost 7 bases to trimming and J lost 5 bases, with 18 bases between them. The CDR3 is 14 residues long. The CDR3 protein is CASTDSRVRDEQYF. For the CDR3, the DNA is TGTGCCAGCACCGATTCCAGGGTTAGGGACGAGCAGTACTTC.

The V call is TRBV28, the J call TRBJ2-1, with a tentative D call TRBD2 (6 bases). This CDR3 is built from 13 residues. V was pared by 6 bases and J by 4 bases, with 10 bases between. CDR1 and CDR2 from the germline V gene are MDHEN and SYDVKM. This chain's CDR3 is CASSYAGYNEQFF. CDR3 DNA sequence: TGTGCCAGCAGCTACGCGGGATACAATGAGCAGTTCTTC. Supplemented by reference TRBV28 and TRBJ2-1, the full variable domain reads DVKVTQSSRYLVKRTGEKVFLECVQDMDHENMFWYRQDPGLGLRLIYFSYDVKMKEKGDIPEGYSVSREKKERFSLILESASTNQTSMYLCASSYAGYNEQFFGPGTRLTVL.

The rearrangement joins TRBV7-9 to TRBJ2-7, with no clear D. CDR1 SEHNR and CDR2 FQNEAQ come from the germline V gene (reference sequence). The CDR3 extends over 17 amino acids. V shed 4 bases and J shed 0 bases, with 19 bases lying between them. The CDR3 reads CASSSAFSGPFSYEQYF. DNA of the CDR3: TGTGCCAGCAGCTCTGCTTTTTCTGGGCCCTTCTCCTACGAGCAGTACTTC.

On this clone: Germline and junction disagree at one end, which may indicate a read error. Other DNA sequences within the sample encode an identical CDR3. The chain joins TRBV7-7 to TRBJ2-3, with D maybe TRBD1 (5 bases). The germline CDR1 and CDR2 sequences are SSHAT and FNYEAQ (reference sequence). This CDR3 has 14 amino acids. In nucleotides, the CDR3 is TGTGCTAGCAGCTTAGGGGCAGGCACAGATACGCAGTATTTT. Its translation: CASSLGAGTDTQYF.

The V and J genes are TRBV7-9 and TRBJ2-1; D may be TRBD1 (6 bases). Trimming shortened V by 5 bases and J by 9 bases, and 17 bases separated the two germline ends. The CDR3 extends over 14 amino acids. Germline CDR1 reads SEHNR; CDR2 reads FQNEAQ (reference sequence). CDR3 protein: CASSPTGTTGEQFF. In DNA, the CDR3 is TGTGCCAGCAGCCCCACCGGCACGACAGGTGAGCAGTTCTTC.

The V call is TRBV7-9, the J call TRBJ2-7; tentatively, D is TRBD1 (6 bases). Germline lookup yields CDR1 SEHNR and CDR2 FQNEAQ (reference sequence). Between the trimmed V and J ends, which lost 0 bases and 7 bases, there was a span of 16 bases. The CDR3 consists of 15 residues. CDR3: CASSLAGEGGEEQYF. CDR3 coding DNA: TGTGCCAGCAGCTTAGCCGGCGAAGGGGGAGAAGAGCAGTACTTC.

The chain recombines TRBV10-3 with TRBJ2-7; D call uncertain. Germline CDR1 ENHRY, CDR2 SYGVKD. Trimming left V 7 bases short and J 0 bases short, with 13 bases between. The CDR3 covers 14 residues. CDR3 loop: CAIKESASSYEQYF. For the CDR3, the DNA is TGTGCCATCAAGGAGAGTGCTAGCTCCTACGAGCAGTACTTC.

The J gene is TRBJ1-2, the V gene TRBV29-1; 7 nucleotides line up with TRBD1. The trim removed 4 bases at V and 6 bases at J, leaving 8 bases unmatched. CDR3 size: 13 residues. The germline gives CDR1 SQVTM, CDR2 ANQGSEA. As DNA, the CDR3 is TGCAGCGTTGTTCTAACAGGGGAGCATGGCTACACCTTC. It specifies CSVVLTGEHGYTF.

The rearrangement joins TRBV7-9 to TRBJ2-2; 7 bases agree with TRBD2. V trimming: 5 bases; J trimming: 3 bases; junction bases outside the gene matches: 9. The CDR3 is 16 amino acids. The V gene's germline CDR1 is SEHNR and CDR2 FQNEAQ (reference sequence). This chain's CDR3 is CASSPPSGAYTGELFF. For the CDR3, the DNA is TGTGCCAGCAGCCCCCCGAGCGGGGCCTACACCGGGGAGCTGTTTTTT.